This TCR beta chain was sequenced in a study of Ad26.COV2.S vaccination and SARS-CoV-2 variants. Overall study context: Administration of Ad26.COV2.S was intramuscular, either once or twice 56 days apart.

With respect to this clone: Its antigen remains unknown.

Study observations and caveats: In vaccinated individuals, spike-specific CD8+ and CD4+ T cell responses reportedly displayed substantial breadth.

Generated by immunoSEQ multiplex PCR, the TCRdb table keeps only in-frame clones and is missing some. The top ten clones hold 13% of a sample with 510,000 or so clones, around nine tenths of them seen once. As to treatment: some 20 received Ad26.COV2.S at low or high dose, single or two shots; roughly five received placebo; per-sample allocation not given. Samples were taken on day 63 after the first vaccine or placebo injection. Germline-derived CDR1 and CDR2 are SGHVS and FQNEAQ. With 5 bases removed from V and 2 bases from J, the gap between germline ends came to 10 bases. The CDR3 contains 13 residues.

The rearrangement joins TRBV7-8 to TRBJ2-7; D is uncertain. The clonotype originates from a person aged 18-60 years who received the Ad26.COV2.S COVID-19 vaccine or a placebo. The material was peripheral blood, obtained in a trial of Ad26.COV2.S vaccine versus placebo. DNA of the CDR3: TGTGCCAGCAGCCGGCGGATAACCTACGAGCAGTACTTC. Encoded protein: CASSRRITYEQYF.